A selection of T cell receptor beta chains follows, all from one sample in a study of identifying expanded T cells in peripheral blood. Profiled with immunoSEQ multiplex PCR; TCRdb holds only in-frame clones, not every one. This sample has around 120,000 clones, with 75% to 90% found just once. The sample taken for sequencing was blood. The source is a person between 18 and 75 years old in good health. Both conserved end residues are part of each CDR3. The order of the fields is CDR3 DNA, CDR3 protein, J gene, V gene, D gene, clone size. The D gene is left open where the match is weak. For some rows the clone size is stated as once, few or many, or as a class when expanded; others skip it.

DNA: TGTGCCAGCAGCCTCTCACCACAGGCTACGAACACTGAAGCTTTCTTT
CDR3: CASSLSPQATNTEAFF
J: TRBJ1-1
V: TRBV7-3
D: NA
size: NA

DNA: TGTGCCAGCAGTATGGGTCGGGCCAGGACTCAAGAGACCCAGTACTTC
CDR3: CASSMGRARTQETQYF
J: TRBJ2-5
V: TRBV7-9
D: NA
size: NA

DNA: TGTGCCAGCAGCTCGACAGGGACGGGACTCAATCAGCCCCAGCATTTT
CDR3: CASSSTGTGLNQPQHF
J: TRBJ1-5
V: TRBV5-8
D: TRBD1
size: NA

DNA: TGTGCCAGCAGCGTAGAGTCTAGAACTTGGGAGACCCAGTACTTC
CDR3: CASSVESRTWETQYF
J: TRBJ2-5
V: TRBV9
D: NA
size: NA

DNA: TGTGCCAGCAGTTACTCGACGGACAGCTCCTACGAGCAGTACTTC
CDR3: CASSYSTDSSYEQYF
J: TRBJ2-7
V: TRBV6-6
D: NA
size: NA

DNA: TGTGCCAGCAGTTCCCAAAGCTCTGGGGCCAACGTCCTGACTTTC
CDR3: CASSSQSSGANVLTF
J: TRBJ2-6
V: TRBV7-9
D: NA
size: NA

DNA: TGTGCCAGCAAGGGGGATTTTAACACTGAAGCTTTCTTT
CDR3: CASKGDFNTEAFF
J: TRBJ1-1
V: TRBV2
D: NA
size: NA

DNA: TGTGCCAGCAGCCAAGAAGGGCTAGCGGGGGCCACAACCCAGTACTTC
CDR3: CASSQEGLAGATTQYF
J: TRBJ2-5
V: TRBV4-2
D: TRBD2
size: once

DNA: TGTGCCAGCAGTGAAGCTTCGGACAGCCCTTATGGCTACACCTTC
CDR3: CASSEASDSPYGYTF
J: TRBJ1-2
V: TRBV6-1
D: NA
size: NA

DNA: TGTGCCAGCTCACCAGAGGGACAGGGGGGCTCCTACGAGCAGTACTTC
CDR3: CASSPEGQGGSYEQYF
J: TRBJ2-7
V: TRBV18
D: TRBD1
size: NA

DNA: TGTGCCAGTAGTATAATATGGCAGCCCAACTATGGCTACACCTTC
CDR3: CASSIIWQPNYGYTF
J: TRBJ1-2
V: TRBV19
D: NA
size: once

DNA: TGTGCCAGCAGTTTAATTGGTTCCCGAACGACCTACGAGCAGTACTTC
CDR3: CASSLIGSRTTYEQYF
J: TRBJ2-7
V: TRBV28
D: NA
size: NA

DNA: TGTGCCAGCAGCCAACAAGGGGGTTCAACTGAAGCTTTCTTT
CDR3: CASSQQGGSTEAFF
J: TRBJ1-1
V: TRBV14
D: NA
size: NA

DNA: TGTGCCAGCAGCTTATCCAACAGGATTCATGGCTACACCTTC
CDR3: CASSLSNRIHGYTF
J: TRBJ1-2
V: TRBV11-1
D: NA
size: NA

DNA: TGTGCCAGCAGTGGGGACAGCTCCTACGAGCAGTACTTC
CDR3: CASSGDSSYEQYF
J: TRBJ2-7
V: TRBV7-9
D: TRBD1
size: NA

DNA: TGCAGCGTGGGGGAGGGATACGAGCAGTACTTC
CDR3: CSVGEGYEQYF
J: TRBJ2-7
V: TRBV29-1
D: TRBD2
size: NA

DNA: TGTGCCAGCAGCCAAGATAATGACGGCCCCAATGGCTACACCTTC
CDR3: CASSQDNDGPNGYTF
J: TRBJ1-2
V: TRBV4-2
D: NA
size: NA

DNA: TGTGCCAGTAGTATTCTCCAAGCATTCGGTACCCCGAATACTGAAGCTTTCTTT
CDR3: CASSILQAFGTPNTEAFF
J: TRBJ1-1
V: TRBV19
D: NA
size: NA

DNA: TGCGCCAGCAGCTTATCACTGACTGAGCAGTTCTTC
CDR3: CASSLSLTEQFF
J: TRBJ2-1
V: TRBV5-1
D: NA
size: NA

DNA: TGTGCCAGCAGTTTATTAGGGCGGAATCCAGATACGCAGTATTTT
CDR3: CASSLLGRNPDTQYF
J: TRBJ2-3
V: TRBV27
D: NA
size: NA

DNA: TGCGCCAGCAGCCATCCGGGACTAGCGGGAGGGCCTCGGTCCTACGAGCAGTACTTC
CDR3: CASSHPGLAGGPRSYEQYF
J: TRBJ2-7
V: TRBV4-1
D: TRBD2
size: medium-sized

DNA: TGTGCCAGCAGCTTACGAGGGTTGGACACTGAAGCTTTCTTT
CDR3: CASSLRGLDTEAFF
J: TRBJ1-1
V: TRBV7-9
D: NA
size: NA

DNA: TGCGCCAGCAGCTTAGCGGGAGGGCCGGGTGAGCAGTTCTTC
CDR3: CASSLAGGPGEQFF
J: TRBJ2-1
V: TRBV10-1
D: TRBD2
size: NA

DNA: TGTGCCTCGCCCAACCAGAAGAACACTGAAGCTTTCTTT
CDR3: CASPNQKNTEAFF
J: TRBJ1-1
V: TRBV28
D: NA
size: few

DNA: TGTGCCAGCAGTACCCGCCGGGGAGGTAATCAGCCCCAGCATTTT
CDR3: CASSTRRGGNQPQHF
J: TRBJ1-5
V: TRBV6-5
D: NA
size: few

DNA: TGTGCCAGCAGCCCCACTAGCGGGGGGGTCACCGGGGAGCTGTTTTTT
CDR3: CASSPTSGGVTGELFF
J: TRBJ2-2
V: TRBV7-8
D: TRBD2
size: NA

DNA: TGTGCCAGCAGTTCACCCGGGGAGCTGTTTTTT
CDR3: CASSSPGELFF
J: TRBJ2-2
V: TRBV6-5
D: NA
size: NA

DNA: TGTGCCAGCAGCTTGGAATCCTACGAGCAGTACTTC
CDR3: CASSLESYEQYF
J: TRBJ2-7
V: TRBV5-6
D: NA
size: NA

DNA: TGTGCCAGCAGGATCGGCGGTAGCCCCGGGGAGCTGTTTTTT
CDR3: CASRIGGSPGELFF
J: TRBJ2-2
V: TRBV6-1
D: NA
size: NA

DNA: TGTGCCAGCAGCAAGGGGACCACTTACGAGCAGTACTTC
CDR3: CASSKGTTYEQYF
J: TRBJ2-7
V: TRBV7-9
D: NA
size: NA

DNA: TGTGCCAGCAGCTTCGGTGCCGGGACAGGGAGCTCCTACGAGCAGTACTTC
CDR3: CASSFGAGTGSSYEQYF
J: TRBJ2-7
V: TRBV7-6
D: TRBD1
size: NA

DNA: TGTGCCAGCAGCCTTGGCAGGTCCTACGAGCAGTACTTC
CDR3: CASSLGRSYEQYF
J: TRBJ2-7
V: TRBV7-8
D: NA
size: NA

DNA: TGTGCCAGCAGTACCGGACAGTCCTACGAGCAGTACTTC
CDR3: CASSTGQSYEQYF
J: TRBJ2-7
V: TRBV6-5
D: NA
size: NA

DNA: TGTGCTAGTGGTCTAACACAGGGGGGAAGCCCAGATACGCAGTATTTT
CDR3: CASGLTQGGSPDTQYF
J: TRBJ2-3
V: TRBV12-5
D: TRBD1
size: NA

DNA: TGTGCCAGCAGCCCAGGTGGGGGGACAGGGGGGCAGCCCCAGCATTTT
CDR3: CASSPGGGTGGQPQHF
J: TRBJ1-5
V: TRBV7-9
D: TRBD1
size: NA

DNA: TGTGCCAGCAGTGGGGACAGGAACACTGAAGCTTTCTTT
CDR3: CASSGDRNTEAFF
J: TRBJ1-1
V: TRBV2
D: TRBD1
size: NA

DNA: TGCGCCAGCAGCCCCGCGGACAGGGGCTATGGCTACACCTTC
CDR3: CASSPADRGYGYTF
J: TRBJ1-2
V: TRBV5-1
D: TRBD1
size: NA